This T cell receptor beta chain is from a study of blood T cell repertoires in COVID-19. Study-level information: Material from acute and convalescent COVID-19 was sourced from the United States, Italy and Spain. In each case, the material was cDNA or gDNA derived from T cells, B-cell-depleted T cells, or PBMCs.

The authors' processing: Amplification from reference gene primers served as the basis for estimated nucleated cell counts. Profiled with immunoSEQ multiplex PCR; TCRdb holds only in-frame clones, not every one. D and trimming come from the DNA, and the V and J calls and clone size come from that table. The table lists about 95,000 clones, 70% to 85% of them singletons. The CDR3 covers 19 residues. Germline CDR1 and CDR2: KGHDR and SFDVKD. With regard to this clone: One end of the junction fails to match germline, which may point to a read error.

The sequence came from a human donor in a cohort sampled during active COVID-19. The J gene is TRBJ2-7, the V gene TRBV24-1, with 13 bases fitting TRBD2. The sample was peripheral blood. The CDR3 spells CATSDPPAETSGRAYEQYF. CDR3 DNA sequence: TGTGCCACCAGTGATCCGCCCGCCGAAACTAGCGGGAGGGCCTATGAGCAGTACTTC.